Listed here are 30 T cell receptor beta chains from one sample, sequenced in a study of T cells after yellow fever vaccination. In TCRdb, the 5' RACE reads were re-called with MiXCR into one record per CDR3 protein. The sample records 50,000 or so distinct CDR3 sequences, around 7% being singletons. The material sequenced was CD8+ T cells not binding an NS4B(214-222) dextramer, sorted from PBMCs, taken approximately 47 days after the first yellow fever vaccination. These receptors all come from a man aged 18 to 29 who received the YFV17D yellow fever vaccine.

In its sample, this clonotype was seen many times. V is TRBV6-2 or TRBV6-3 and J is TRBJ1-1; D gene ambiguous. The CDR3 is made up of 16 amino acids. V lost 4 bases and J 0 bases, leaving 15 bases between the germline ends. The V gene's germline CDR1 is MNHEY and CDR2 SVGEGT. The CDR3: CASSFAVSLLNTEAFF. CDR3 DNA sequence: TGTGCCAGCAGTTTTGCCGTTAGCCTTTTGAACACTGAAGCTTTCTTT.

Concerning this clonotype itself: A read error may explain this, as a much larger clone is one base away. The chain links TRBV19 to TRBJ2-7; D remains ambiguous. CDR3 length equals 19 residues. In germline, CDR1 is LNHDA, CDR2 SQIVND (reference sequence). The V gene lost 3 bases and the J gene lost 6 bases, with 30 bases spanning the gap. As DNA, the CDR3 is TGTGCCAGTAGTATTGATCATAATAGATGGCCCTCGCTGAACTGCGAGCAGTACTTC. It yields the protein CASSIDHNRWPSLNCEQYF.

This clonotype was counted between two and nine times. V gene TRBV27 combines with J gene TRBJ2-7; D is perhaps TRBD1 (5 bases). Germline CDR1 reads MNHEY; CDR2 reads SMNVEV (reference sequence). Trimming took 5 bases from V and 0 from J, leaving 11 bases between them. The CDR3 length is 14 residues. CDR3 sequence: CASSIYRSSYEQYF. The DNA for the CDR3 is TGTGCCAGCAGTATCTACAGGTCCTCCTACGAGCAGTACTTC.

The gene calls are TRBV4-1 and TRBJ2-1; D is perhaps TRBD2 (5 bases). V lost 4 bases to trimming and J lost 2 bases, with 12 bases between them. This CDR3 comprises 15 residues. CDR1 and CDR2 from the germline V gene are MGHRA and YSYEKL. CDR3 sequence (DNA): TGCGCCAGCAGCCGAACTATCGGGGCCTACAATGAGCAGTTCTTC. Protein sequence: CASSRTIGAYNEQFF.

The V call is TRBV5-4, the J call TRBJ2-2, with D hard to call. This CDR3 has 16 residues. V dropped 0 bases and J dropped 4 bases, with 13 bases sitting between them. Germline V CDR1 and CDR2: SGHNT, YYREEE (reference sequence). CDR3 protein: CASSLGSTYFTGELFF. In DNA, the CDR3 is TGTGCCAGCAGCTTGGGGTCTACATATTTCACCGGGGAGCTGTTTTTT.

At least ten counts were recorded for this clonotype. V usage is TRBV7-9 and J usage is TRBJ2-2, with D possibly matching TRBD1 (5 bases). In germline, CDR1 is SEHNR, CDR2 FQNEAQ (reference sequence). Trimming took 8 bases from V and 1 from J, leaving 14 bases between them. The CDR3 has 15 amino acids. The CDR3 bases are TGTGCCAGCTTTACCGACAGACTGAACACCGGGGAGCTGTTTTTT. Translated, it gives CASFTDRLNTGELFF.

This clonotype was counted between two and nine times. This chain uses TRBV5-5 with TRBJ2-7, with D perhaps TRBD1 or TRBD2 (5 bases each). Germline V CDR1 and CDR2: SGHKS, YYEKEE (reference sequence). CDR3 length equals 14 residues. V shed 3 bases and J shed 2 bases, with 12 bases lying between them. CDR3 nucleotide sequence: TGTGCCAGCAGCTCTAGTCAGGGAGCCTACGAGCAGTACTTC. The encoded protein is CASSSSQGAYEQYF.

The chain has TRBV5-1 and TRBJ2-3, with TRBD2 matching over 7 bases. The CDR3 covers 16 residues. The junction had 12 bases not matched to a gene; V was cut back by 7 bases and J by 1 base. Germline CDR1 and CDR2: SGHRS and YFSETQ. The CDR3 reads CASGRWAGERTDTQYF. CDR3 in DNA: TGCGCCAGCGGCCGATGGGCGGGGGAACGCACAGATACGCAGTATTTT.

The table lists this clonotype with a few counts. This chain links TRBV20-1 with TRBJ2-1; 9 nucleotides line up with TRBD2. Germline assignment: CDR1 DFQATT and CDR2 SNEGSKA (reference sequence). The CDR3 consists of 17 residues. With 4 bases clipped from V and 8 bases from J, the junction kept 18 bases outside the gene matches. The CDR3 nucleotides are TGCAGTGCTAATTCCCTAGCGGGGACCGCGAGTATCGATGAGCAGTTCTTC. Its protein product is CSANSLAGTASIDEQFF.

Ten or more counts support this clonotype. The rearrangement uses TRBV12-3 or TRBV12-4 and TRBJ1-5, with D uncertain. The CDR3 is 14 residues long. V lost 1 base and J 0 bases, leaving 4 bases between the germline ends. This CDR3 reads CASSLGGSNQPQHF. The CDR3 bases are TGTGCCAGCAGTTTAGGGGGTAGCAATCAGCCCCAGCATTTT.

There are many counts of this clonotype. The CDR3 loop is CYPEDAVDEQYF. The CDR3, as DNA: TGTTACCCAGAGGATGCTGTGGACGAGCAGTACTTC. The chain uses TRBV24-1 and TRBJ2-7; D gene uncertain. The V gene's germline CDR1 is KGHDR and CDR2 SFDVKD. The CDR3 totals 12 residues.

This clonotype was observed many times. The V call is TRBV27, the J call TRBJ2-7; D unresolved. The CDR3 spans 15 residues. CDR1 is MNHEY and CDR2 is SMNVEV in the germline V gene (reference sequence). Trimming stripped 0 bases from V and 3 bases from J, with 12 bases between. CDR3 DNA sequence: TGTGCCAGCAGTTTATCCTTAGGGCCAGGCTACGAGCAGTACTTC. Protein sequence: CASSLSLGPGYEQYF.

This clonotype was detected a few times. The J gene is TRBJ1-1, the V gene TRBV10-3; D is unresolved. The CDR3 length is 13 residues. Trimming shortened V by 10 bases and J by 0 bases, and 12 bases separated the two germline ends. Germline-derived CDR1 and CDR2 are ENHRY and SYGVKD. The CDR3 is CATRLAMNTEAFF. As DNA, the CDR3 is TGTGCCACCAGGCTGGCCATGAACACTGAAGCTTTCTTT.

This clonotype was seen many times. V usage is TRBV2 and J usage is TRBJ1-1; D is undetermined. Per germline, CDR1 SNHLY and CDR2 FYNNEI. CDR3 size: 14 residues. The germline V and J ends were trimmed by 3 bases and 5 bases, with 13 bases remaining between them. CDR3 residues: CASSESSVGTEAFF. CDR3 DNA sequence: TGTGCCAGCAGTGAGAGCAGTGTGGGGACTGAAGCTTTCTTT.

This clonotype was observed a handful of times. The gene calls are TRBV5-1 and TRBJ2-7; D gene unclear. The CDR3 runs to 13 residues. Trimming shortened V by 1 base and J by 3 bases, and 8 bases separated the two germline ends. CDR1 SGHRS and CDR2 YFSETQ come from the germline V gene. The CDR3, as DNA: TGCGCCAGCAGCTTGACGGGCTTCTACGAGCAGTACGTC. Encoded protein: CASSLTGFYEQYV.

The sample holds many counts of this clonotype. V usage is TRBV12-3 or TRBV12-4 and J usage is TRBJ1-1, with D unresolved. Trimming cost V 6 bases and J 4 bases, with 6 bases left between them. The CDR3 spans 11 residues. The CDR3, as DNA: TGTGCCAGCAGCTTTGCCACTGAAGCTTTCTTT. Its translation: CASSFATEAFF.

This clonotype was seen at least ten times. V usage is TRBV28 and J usage is TRBJ2-1; 10 nucleotides match TRBD2. Germline V lookup: CDR1 MDHEN, CDR2 SYDVKM. The CDR3 consists of 14 residues. V dropped 5 bases and J dropped 11; count of bases not matched to a gene: 9. In nucleotides, the CDR3 is TGTGCCAGCAGTGGCTCTAGCGGGGGCCTACAGCAGTTCTTC. Protein sequence: CASSGSSGGLQQFF.

The chain links TRBV4-2 to TRBJ2-1, with 8 positions matching TRBD2. This CDR3 region has 16 residues. The junction had 2 bases not matched to a gene; V was cut back by 1 base and J by 0 bases. Germline CDR1 LGHNA, CDR2 YNFKEQ. The CDR3 sequence is CASSQGSGGSYNEQFF. In DNA, the CDR3 is TGTGCCAGCAGCCAAGGCAGCGGGGGCTCCTACAATGAGCAGTTCTTC.

This clonotype was counted at least ten times. CDR3 region: CASSFEGVNTGELFF. The CDR3 DNA sequence: TGTGCCAGCAGCTTCGAGGGAGTGAACACCGGGGAGCTGTTTTTT. This sequence joins TRBV7-3 and TRBJ2-2; possibly TRBD2 for D (5 bases). V gave up 3 bases and J gave up 1 base, with 9 bases separating them. Germline CDR1 reads SGHTA; CDR2 reads FQGTGA. This CDR3 comprises 15 residues.

The rearrangement uses TRBV13 and TRBJ2-3; 12 nucleotides line up with TRBD2. V was pared by 7 bases and J by 3 bases, with 11 bases of the junction left unmatched. The germline V gene encodes CDR1 PRHDT and CDR2 FYEKMQ (reference sequence). There are 17 residues in the CDR3. For the CDR3, the DNA is TGTGCCAGCACCCTAGCGGGGGGGCCCGGGTTAACAGATACGCAGTATTTT. Amino acid sequence: CASTLAGGPGLTDTQYF.

This chain connects TRBV20-1 to TRBJ2-1, with 8 bases aligning to TRBD2. CDR3 length: 17 amino acids. Germline V gene data show CDR1 as DFQATT and CDR2 as SNEGSKA (reference sequence). CDR3 coding DNA: TGCTGTGTCAGGAGCCCGCCCCCGGGACTAGTTTTCCATGAGCAGTTCTTC. This codes for CCVRSPPPGLVFHEQFF.

V gene TRBV20-1 combines with J gene TRBJ2-3; the D is unclear. The CDR3 sequence is 11 residues long. Germline lookup yields CDR1 DFQATT and CDR2 SNEGSKA (reference sequence). V was trimmed by 1 base and J by 4 bases, leaving 3 bases between them. The CDR3 DNA reads as TGCAGTGCTAGAGTAGCAGATACGCAGTATTTT. This translates into CSARVADTQYF.

There are many counts of this clonotype. This chain links TRBV7-3 with TRBJ2-1; the D call may be TRBD1 or TRBD2 (5 bases each). The CDR3 extends over 17 amino acids. V lost 3 bases to trimming and J lost 7 bases, with 22 bases between them. From germline, CDR1 is SGHTA and CDR2 FQGTGA. The CDR3 DNA follows: TGTGCCAGCAGCTTGACCGGGACCCTGGGCCAAGGGAATGAGCAGTTCTTC. This gives the protein CASSLTGTLGQGNEQFF. Full variable domain (outside the CDR3, taken from reference TRBV7-3 and TRBJ2-1): GAGVSQTPSNKVTEKGKYVELRCDPISGHTALYWYRQSLGQGPEFLIYFQGTGAADDSGLPNDRFFAVRPEGSVSTLKIQRTERGDSAVYLCASSLTGTLGQGNEQFFGPGTRLTVL.

This clonotype was counted many times. The chain combines TRBV3-1 with TRBJ2-1; 9 bases match TRBD2. V was clipped by 4 bases and J by 0 bases; unmatched bases: 4. Germline V gene sequence: CDR1 LGHDT, CDR2 YNNKEL (reference sequence). There are 16 residues in the CDR3. The CDR3 sequence is CASSPLAGSSYNEQFF. The CDR3 region has the DNA TGTGCCAGCAGCCCCCTAGCGGGAAGCTCCTACAATGAGCAGTTCTTC.

This clonotype was counted a few times. The chain is built from TRBV6-1 and TRBJ1-2, with D uncertain. The CDR3 extends over 14 amino acids. The germline V and J ends were trimmed by 7 bases and 4 bases, with 16 bases remaining between them. CDR1 and CDR2 from the germline V gene are MNHNS and SASEGT. DNA of the CDR3: TGTGCCAGCACTCCGGAAGCATACGGCTATGGCTACACCTTC. This gives the protein CASTPEAYGYGYTF.

This clonotype was picked up a small number of times. The chain carries TRBV19 and TRBJ1-4; D not resolved. Germline CDR1 is LNHDA and CDR2 is SQIVND (reference sequence). With 9 bases removed from V and 5 bases from J, the gap between germline ends came to 19 bases. The CDR3 runs to 15 residues. This CDR3 reads CASRPRLSSNEKLFF. The CDR3 region has the DNA TGTGCCAGCAGACCGAGACTTTCTAGCAATGAAAAACTGTTTTTT.

The sample holds many counts of this clonotype. The chain carries TRBV12-3 or TRBV12-4 and TRBJ1-2; D unresolved. The ends were cut back, 4 bases at V and 4 bases at J, with 13 bases in the middle. This CDR3 has 14 residues. CDR3 sequence: CASSWSEGGYGYTF. The DNA of the CDR3 is TGTGCCAGCAGTTGGTCCGAGGGAGGCTATGGCTACACCTTC.

This clonotype was seen only a few times. The chain carries TRBV4-1 and TRBJ1-4; D ambiguous. CDR1 is MGHRA and CDR2 is YSYEKL in the germline V gene. The CDR3 runs to 16 residues. V dropped 4 bases and J dropped 5 bases, with 17 bases sitting between them. The CDR3 is CASSPTGPLGNEKLFF. CDR3 nucleotide sequence: TGCGCCAGCAGCCCGACCGGGCCTCTGGGAAATGAAAAACTGTTTTTT.

This chain joins TRBV6-5 and TRBJ1-6, with 12 nucleotides matching TRBD1. J was trimmed by 7 bases and V by 6 bases; bases with no gene match: 4. Germline CDR1 and CDR2: MNHEY and SVGAGI. CDR3 length equals 15 residues. The CDR3 protein is CASRSGTGGNSPLHF. The CDR3 DNA reads as TGTGCCAGCAGATCCGGGACAGGGGGCAATTCACCCCTCCACTTT.

This clonotype was seen only a few times. V usage is TRBV29-1 and J usage is TRBJ2-1; 11 bases map to TRBD2. The junction had 3 bases not matched to a gene; V was cut back by 8 bases and J by 6 bases. The germline V gene has CDR1 SQVTM and CDR2 ANQGSEA. The CDR3 has 12 amino acids. The CDR3 DNA is TGCAGCTCTGGACTAGCGGGCAATGAGCAGTTCTTC. This gives the protein CSSGLAGNEQFF.